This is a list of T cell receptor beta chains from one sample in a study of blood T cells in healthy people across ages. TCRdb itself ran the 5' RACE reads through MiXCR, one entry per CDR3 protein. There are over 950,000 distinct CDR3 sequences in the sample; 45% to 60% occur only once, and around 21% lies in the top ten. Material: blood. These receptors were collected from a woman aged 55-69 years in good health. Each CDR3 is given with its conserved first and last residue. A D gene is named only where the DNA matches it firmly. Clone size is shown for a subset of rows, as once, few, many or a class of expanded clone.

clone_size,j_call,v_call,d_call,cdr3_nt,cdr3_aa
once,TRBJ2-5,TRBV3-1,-,TGTGCCAGCAGCACCCGACATTTGGTGGAGACCCAGTACTTC,CASSTRHLVETQYF
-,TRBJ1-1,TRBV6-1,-,TGTGCCAGCAATAGACAGATGAACACTGAAGCTTTCTTT,CASNRQMNTEAFF
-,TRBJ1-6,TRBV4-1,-,TGCGCCAGCAGCCAAGGCCATACGGCATCACCCCTCCACTTT,CASSQGHTASPLHF
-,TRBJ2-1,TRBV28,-,TGTGCCAGCAGTCTGGACAGTATTCTTTACAATGAGCAGTTCTTC,CASSLDSILYNEQFF
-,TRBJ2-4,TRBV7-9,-,TGTGCCAGCAGCTTAGCGATCCCAGGTCAAAACATTCAGTACTTC,CASSLAIPGQNIQYF
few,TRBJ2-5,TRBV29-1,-,TGCAGCGTGGGGGCCTCCCACTTCGAAGAGACCCAGTACTTC,CSVGASHFEETQYF
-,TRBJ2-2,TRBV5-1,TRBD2,TGCGCCAGCAGCGTGACTAGCGGGACCGGGGAGCTGTTTTTT,CASSVTSGTGELFF
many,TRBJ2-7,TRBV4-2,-,TGTGCCAGCAGCCAAGACTGGGGTGCCTACGAGCAGTACTTC,CASSQDWGAYEQYF
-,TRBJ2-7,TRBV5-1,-,TGCGCCAGCAGCAGGTCTACCACCAGGGGCGAGCAGTACTTC,CASSRSTTRGEQYF
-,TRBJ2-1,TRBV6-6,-,TGTGCCAGCGAAGGAGCCTCCGGTGTCAATGAGCAGTTCTTC,CASEGASGVNEQFF
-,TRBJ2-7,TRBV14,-,TGTGCCAGCAGCCAAGGCTTTTCTGGCATAGCCTCCTACGAGCAGTACTTC,CASSQGFSGIASYEQYF
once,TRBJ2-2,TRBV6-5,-,TGTGCCAGCAGATACTCGGAGGACAAGGACACCGGGGAGCTGTTTTTT,CASRYSEDKDTGELFF
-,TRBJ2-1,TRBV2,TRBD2,TGTGCCAGCACCCGTAGCGGGACCATTAATGAGCGGTTCTTC,CASTRSGTINERFF
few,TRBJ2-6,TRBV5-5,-,TGTGCCAGCAGCTTGGGACGGACCCTCGCTGGGGCCAACGTCCTGACTTTC,CASSLGRTLAGANVLTF
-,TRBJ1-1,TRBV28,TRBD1,TGTGCCAGCAGTCTATACAGGGGGAGGGCTTTCTTT,CASSLYRGRAFF
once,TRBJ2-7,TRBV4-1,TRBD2,TGCGCCAGCAGCGCGGGAGCGCTTTCCTACGGGCAGTACTTC,CASSAGALSYGQYF
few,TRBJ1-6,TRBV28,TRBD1,TGTGCCAGCAGTAACCGGGACAGGAATTCACCCCTCCACTTT,CASSNRDRNSPLHF
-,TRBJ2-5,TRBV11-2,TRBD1,TGTGCCAGCAGCTCCGCTATACAGGGGGCCGGAGGGACCCAGTACTTC,CASSSAIQGAGGTQYF
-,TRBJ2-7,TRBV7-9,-,TGTGCCAGCAGCTTAGGGTTGGGGATGGCCTACGAGCAGTACTTC,CASSLGLGMAYEQYF
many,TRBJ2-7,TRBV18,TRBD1,TGTGCCAGCTCACCAGTCTACGGGACAGGGGAGGGCGAGCAGTACTTC,CASSPVYGTGEGEQYF
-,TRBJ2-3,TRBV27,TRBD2,TGTGCCAGCAGTTTATCTCTAGCGGGATCAGATACGCAGTATTTT,CASSLSLAGSDTQYF
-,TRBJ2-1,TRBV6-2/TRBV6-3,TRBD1,TGTGCCAGCGGGGACAGGGAGTCGTTCAATGAGCAGTTCTTC,CASGDRESFNEQFF
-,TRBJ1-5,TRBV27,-,TGTGCCAGCAGAAGCCTTAAGGGTTATCAGCCCCAGCATTTT,CASRSLKGYQPQHF
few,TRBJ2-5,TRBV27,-,TGTGCCAGCAGTTTCTTTGGGAACCAAGAGACCCAGTACTTC,CASSFFGNQETQYF
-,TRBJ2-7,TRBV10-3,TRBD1,TGTGCCATCAGTGCACGACCCGGGACAGACTCCTACGAGCAGTACTTC,CAISARPGTDSYEQYF
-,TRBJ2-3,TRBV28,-,TGTGCCAGCAGTTTCTCCTTCAAGGGTAGCACAGATACGCAGTATTTT,CASSFSFKGSTDTQYF
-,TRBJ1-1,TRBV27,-,TGTGCCAGCAGTAGGGGACCTGAAGCTTTCTTT,CASSRGPEAFF
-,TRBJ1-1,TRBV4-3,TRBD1,TGCGCCAGCAGCTATGACAGGGAAACTGAAGCTTTCTTT,CASSYDRETEAFF
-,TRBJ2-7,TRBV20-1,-,TGCAGTGCTAGAGTCTTACGGGACCCTGACTACGAGCAGTACTTC,CSARVLRDPDYEQYF
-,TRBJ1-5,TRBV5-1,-,TGCGCCAGCAGCTTGGATGGGGGACCGGGGCCCCAGCATTTT,CASSLDGGPGPQHF
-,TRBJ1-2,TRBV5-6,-,TGTGCCAGCAGCTCGAGACCTAACTATGGCTACACCTTC,CASSSRPNYGYTF
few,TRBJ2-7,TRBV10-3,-,TGTGCCATCAGGGAGAACTACGAGCAGTACTTC,CAIRENYEQYF
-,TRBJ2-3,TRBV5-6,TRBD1,TGTGCCAGCAGCTTTCGGGGACAGGGGCCGTTGACGACGCAGTATTTT,CASSFRGQGPLTTQYF
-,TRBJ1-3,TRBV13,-,TGTGCCAGCAGCCCGGGACGGTACTCTGGAAACACCATATATTTT,CASSPGRYSGNTIYF
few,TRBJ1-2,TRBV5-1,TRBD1,TGCGCCAGCAGCTTGGAGGGACAGCGCGGCTACACCTTC,CASSLEGQRGYTF
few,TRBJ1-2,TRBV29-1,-,TGCAGCGTTGAAGGGGTTGGCTACACCTTC,CSVEGVGYTF
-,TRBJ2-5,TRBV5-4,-,TGTGCCAGCAATCGTCCCCGAGAGACCCAGTACTTC,CASNRPRETQYF
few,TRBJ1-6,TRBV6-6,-,TGTGCCAGCAGTTACGGGGGACCCCTCCACTTT,CASSYGGPLHF
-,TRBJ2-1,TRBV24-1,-,TGTGCCACCAGTGATTCTAACAGGCTCGATGAGCAGTTCTTC,CATSDSNRLDEQFF
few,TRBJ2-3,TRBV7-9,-,TGTGCCAGCAGCGTGCTGGGAGATACGCAGTATTTT,CASSVLGDTQYF
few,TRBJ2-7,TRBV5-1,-,TGCGCCAGCAGCCAAACCTTTCTATCCTACGAGCAGTACTTC,CASSQTFLSYEQYF